Following are 2 T cell receptor beta chains from one sample sequenced in a study of T cell responses to AZD1222 COVID-19 vaccine (dated by TCRdb to the early 2020s). Libraries were built with the immunoSEQ multiplex PCR assay. TCRdb limited this immuneACCESS table to in-frame rearrangements with V and J called. A share of clones is missing; checked studies link under half to unresolved V genes, and the rest is unexplained. Present in this sample are 90,000 to 120,000 clones, around 94% of which were seen just once. The top ten clones comprise around 2% of the sample. The label giving this sample's time point can be read as: baseline before first vaccination. The sequencing here drew on peripheral blood, taken on day 0 of AZD1222 vaccination. These receptors all stem from an adult in good health.

This chain links TRBV5-6 with TRBJ2-1; D perhaps matches TRBD2 (5 bases). CDR1 is SGHDT and CDR2 is YYEEEE in the germline V gene. The CDR3 consists of 14 residues. V dropped 1 base and J dropped 7 bases, with 12 bases sitting between them. The CDR3 region has the DNA TGTGCCAGCAGCTTGACGGAGGTGGGGAATGAGCAGTTCTTC. It codes for CASSLTEVGNEQFF.

CDR3 protein: CASSPRSASGTDTQYF. The CDR3 DNA is TGTGCCAGCAGCCCCCGGTCTGCTAGTGGCACAGATACGCAGTATTTT. This chain joins TRBV9 and TRBJ2-3; no firm D call. The CDR3 spans 16 residues. Germline V gene sequence: CDR1 SGDLS, CDR2 YYNGEE. Trimming shortened V by 4 bases and J by 1 base, and 16 bases separated the two germline ends.